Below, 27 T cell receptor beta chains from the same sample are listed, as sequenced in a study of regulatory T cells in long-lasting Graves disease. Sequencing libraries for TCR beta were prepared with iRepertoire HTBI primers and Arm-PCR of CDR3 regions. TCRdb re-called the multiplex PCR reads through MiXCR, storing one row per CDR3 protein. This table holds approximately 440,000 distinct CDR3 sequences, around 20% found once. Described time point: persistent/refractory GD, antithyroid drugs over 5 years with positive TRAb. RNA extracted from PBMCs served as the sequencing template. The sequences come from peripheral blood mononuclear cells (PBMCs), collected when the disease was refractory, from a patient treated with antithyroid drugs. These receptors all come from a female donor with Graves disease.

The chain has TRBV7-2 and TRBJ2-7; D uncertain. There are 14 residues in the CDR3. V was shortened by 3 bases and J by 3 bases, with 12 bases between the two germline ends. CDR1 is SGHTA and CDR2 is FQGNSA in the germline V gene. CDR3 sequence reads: CASSLEQTIYEQYF. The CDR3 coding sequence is TGTGCCAGCAGCTTGGAACAGACAATCTACGAGCAGTACTTC.

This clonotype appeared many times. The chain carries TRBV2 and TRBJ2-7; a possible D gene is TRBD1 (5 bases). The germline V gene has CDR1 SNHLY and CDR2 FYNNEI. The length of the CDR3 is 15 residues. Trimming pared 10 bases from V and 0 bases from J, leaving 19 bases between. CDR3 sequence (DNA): TGTGCCACCACCCGTAGGGGCTTCTCCTCCTACGAGCAGTACTTC. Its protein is CATTRRGFSSYEQYF. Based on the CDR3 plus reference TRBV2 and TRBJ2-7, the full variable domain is EPEVTQTPSHQVTQMGQEVILRCVPISNHLYFYWYRQILGQKVEFLVSFYNNEISEKSEIFDDQFSVERPDGSNFTLKIRSTKLEDSAMYFCATTRRGFSSYEQYFGPGTRLTVT.

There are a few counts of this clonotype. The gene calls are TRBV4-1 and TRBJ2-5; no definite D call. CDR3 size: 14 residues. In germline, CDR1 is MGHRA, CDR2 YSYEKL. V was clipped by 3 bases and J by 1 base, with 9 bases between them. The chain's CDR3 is CASSQGLTQETQYF. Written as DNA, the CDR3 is TGCGCCAGCAGCCAGGGCCTCACCCAAGAGACCCAGTACTTC.

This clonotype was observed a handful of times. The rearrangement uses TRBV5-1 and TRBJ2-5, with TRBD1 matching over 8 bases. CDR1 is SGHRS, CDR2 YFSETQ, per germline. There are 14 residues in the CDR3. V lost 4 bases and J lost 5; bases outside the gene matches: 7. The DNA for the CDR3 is TGCGCCAGCAGCGGCGGGACAGGCCGGGAGACCCAGTACTTC. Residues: CASSGGTGRETQYF.

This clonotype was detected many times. The chain's CDR3 is CASSRPGSSKNIQYF. Written as DNA, the CDR3 is TGTGCCAGCAGCCGCCCGGGGAGCTCCAAAAACATTCAGTACTTC. V usage is TRBV7-2 and J usage is TRBJ2-4; the D gene is possibly TRBD2 (5 bases). The germline V and J ends were trimmed by 5 bases and 2 bases, with 13 bases remaining between them. The CDR3 has 15 residues. In germline, CDR1 is SGHTA, CDR2 FQGNSA.

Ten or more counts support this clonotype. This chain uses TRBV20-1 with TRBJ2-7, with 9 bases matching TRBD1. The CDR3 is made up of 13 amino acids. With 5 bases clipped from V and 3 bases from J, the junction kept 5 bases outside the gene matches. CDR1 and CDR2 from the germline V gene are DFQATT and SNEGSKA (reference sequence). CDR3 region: CSAETGGNYEQYF. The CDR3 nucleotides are TGCAGTGCTGAGACAGGGGGGAACTACGAGCAGTACTTC.

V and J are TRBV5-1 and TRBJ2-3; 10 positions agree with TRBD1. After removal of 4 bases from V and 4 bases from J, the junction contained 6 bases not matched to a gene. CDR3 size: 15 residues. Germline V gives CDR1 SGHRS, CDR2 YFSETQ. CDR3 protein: CASSLGQGRADTQYF. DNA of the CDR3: TGCGCCAGCAGCCTGGGACAGGGGAGAGCAGATACGCAGTATTTT.

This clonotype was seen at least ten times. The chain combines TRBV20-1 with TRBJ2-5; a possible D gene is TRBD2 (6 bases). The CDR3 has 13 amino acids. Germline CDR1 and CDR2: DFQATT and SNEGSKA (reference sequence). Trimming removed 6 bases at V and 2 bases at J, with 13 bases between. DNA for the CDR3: TGCAGTGCATACCTAGCGATTCAAGAGACCCAGTACTTC. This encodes CSAYLAIQETQYF.

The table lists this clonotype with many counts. The DNA of the CDR3 is TGTGCCAGCACCACAGGAGGGGGGCCCAGGGACTATGGCTACACCTTC. Translated, it gives CASTTGGGPRDYGYTF. The V gene is TRBV6-1, the J gene TRBJ1-2, with D perhaps TRBD1 (6 bases). Germline CDR1 reads MNHNS; CDR2 reads SASEGT. The V gene lost 7 bases and the J gene lost 3 bases, with 21 bases spanning the gap. This CDR3 is built from 16 residues.

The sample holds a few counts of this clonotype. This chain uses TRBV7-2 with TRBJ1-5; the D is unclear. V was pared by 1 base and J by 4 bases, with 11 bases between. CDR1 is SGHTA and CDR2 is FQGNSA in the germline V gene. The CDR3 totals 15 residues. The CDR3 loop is CASSLGAARNQPQHF. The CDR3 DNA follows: TGTGCCAGCAGCTTAGGGGCAGCGAGGAATCAGCCCCAGCATTTT.

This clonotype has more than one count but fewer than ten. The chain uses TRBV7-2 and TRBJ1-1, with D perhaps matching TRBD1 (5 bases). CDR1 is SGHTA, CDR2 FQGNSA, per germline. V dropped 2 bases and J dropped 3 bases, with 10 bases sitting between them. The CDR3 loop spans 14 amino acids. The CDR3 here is CASSLIRGYTEAFF. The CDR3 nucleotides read TGTGCCAGCAGCTTAATACGGGGGTACACTGAAGCTTTCTTT.

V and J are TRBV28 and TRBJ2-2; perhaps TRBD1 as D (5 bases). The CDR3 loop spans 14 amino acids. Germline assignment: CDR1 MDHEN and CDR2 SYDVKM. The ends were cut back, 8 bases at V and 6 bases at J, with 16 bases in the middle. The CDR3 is CASGQGPYSGELFF. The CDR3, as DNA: TGTGCCAGCGGGCAGGGCCCGTACTCCGGGGAGCTGTTTTTT.

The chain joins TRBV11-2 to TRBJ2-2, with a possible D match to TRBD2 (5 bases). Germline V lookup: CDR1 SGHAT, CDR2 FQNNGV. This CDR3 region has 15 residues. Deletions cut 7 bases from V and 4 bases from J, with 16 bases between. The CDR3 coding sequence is TGTGCCAGCACCCTCACTTTAGCGAGCACCGGGGAGCTGTTTTTT. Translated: CASTLTLASTGELFF.

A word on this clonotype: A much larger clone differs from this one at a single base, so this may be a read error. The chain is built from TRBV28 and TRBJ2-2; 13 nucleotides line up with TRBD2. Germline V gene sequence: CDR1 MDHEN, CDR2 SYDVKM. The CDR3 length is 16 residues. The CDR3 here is CAGSLPGLAGRAELFF. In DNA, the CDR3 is TGTGCCGGCAGTTTACCGGGACTAGCGGGAAGAGCGGAGCTGTTTTTT.

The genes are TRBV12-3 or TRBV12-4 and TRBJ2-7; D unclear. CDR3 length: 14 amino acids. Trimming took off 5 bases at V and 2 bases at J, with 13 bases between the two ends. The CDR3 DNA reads TGTGCCAGCAGTCCTCTCTTAGGCACCTACGAGCAGTACTTC. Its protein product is CASSPLLGTYEQYF.

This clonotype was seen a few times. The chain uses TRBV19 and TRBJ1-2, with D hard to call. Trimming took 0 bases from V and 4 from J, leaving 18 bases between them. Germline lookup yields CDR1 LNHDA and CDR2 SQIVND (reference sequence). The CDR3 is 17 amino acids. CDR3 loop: CASSIDRASAWSYGYTF. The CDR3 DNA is TGTGCCAGTAGTATAGATCGAGCGAGCGCCTGGAGCTATGGCTACACCTTC.

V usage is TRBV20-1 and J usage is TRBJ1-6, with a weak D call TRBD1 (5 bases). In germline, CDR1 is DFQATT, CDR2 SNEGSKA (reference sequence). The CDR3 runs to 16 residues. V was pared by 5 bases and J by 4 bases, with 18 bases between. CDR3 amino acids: CSASFGGYPYNSPLHF. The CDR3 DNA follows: TGCAGTGCTTCATTTGGGGGGTACCCTTATAATTCACCCCTCCACTTT.

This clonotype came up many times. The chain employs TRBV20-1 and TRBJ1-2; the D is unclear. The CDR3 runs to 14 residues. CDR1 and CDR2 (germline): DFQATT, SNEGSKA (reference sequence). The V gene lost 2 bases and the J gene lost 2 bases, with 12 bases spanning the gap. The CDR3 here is CSARTPQRNYGYTF. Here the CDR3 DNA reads TGCAGTGCTAGAACACCCCAGAGGAACTATGGCTACACCTTC.

The CDR3: CASSARDLYEQYF. CDR3 nucleotides: TGTGCCAGCAGCGCCCGGGACCTCTACGAGCAGTACTTC. The chain has TRBV5-6 and TRBJ2-7; D assignment may be TRBD1 or TRBD2 (5 bases each). The length of the CDR3 is 13 residues. V shed 4 bases and J shed 3 bases, with 11 bases lying between them. Per germline, CDR1 SGHDT and CDR2 YYEEEE.

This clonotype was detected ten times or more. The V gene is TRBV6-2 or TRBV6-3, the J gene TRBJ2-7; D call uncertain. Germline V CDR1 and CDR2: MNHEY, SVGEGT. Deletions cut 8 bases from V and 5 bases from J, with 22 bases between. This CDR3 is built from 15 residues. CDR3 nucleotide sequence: TGTGCCAGCCACCTCGATTTCCGGGCTCGGGACGAGCAGTACTTC. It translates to CASHLDFRARDEQYF.

The CDR3 DNA sequence: TGTGCCAGCACCCCGATGAGGACAGGTCTGAACACTGAAGCTTTCTTT. It encodes CASTPMRTGLNTEAFF. This sequence joins TRBV12-3 or TRBV12-4 and TRBJ1-1; 7 nucleotides line up with TRBD1. V shed 7 bases and J 0 bases; nucleotides not matched to a gene: 11. This CDR3 comprises 16 residues.

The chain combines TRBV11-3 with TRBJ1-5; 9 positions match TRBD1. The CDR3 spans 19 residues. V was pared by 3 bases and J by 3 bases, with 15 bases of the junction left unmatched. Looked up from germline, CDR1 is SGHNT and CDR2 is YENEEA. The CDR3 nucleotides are TGTGCCAGCAGCTTTTTCCCCACCCGCCGGGACAGGGCCAATCAGCCCCAGCATTTT. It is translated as CASSFFPTRRDRANQPQHF.

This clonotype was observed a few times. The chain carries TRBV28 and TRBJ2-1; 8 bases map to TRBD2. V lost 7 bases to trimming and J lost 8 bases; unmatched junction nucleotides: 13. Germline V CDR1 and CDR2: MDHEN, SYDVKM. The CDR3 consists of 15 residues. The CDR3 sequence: CASIGGVAGFHEQFF. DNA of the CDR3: TGTGCCAGCATCGGGGGTGTAGCGGGATTCCATGAGCAGTTCTTC.

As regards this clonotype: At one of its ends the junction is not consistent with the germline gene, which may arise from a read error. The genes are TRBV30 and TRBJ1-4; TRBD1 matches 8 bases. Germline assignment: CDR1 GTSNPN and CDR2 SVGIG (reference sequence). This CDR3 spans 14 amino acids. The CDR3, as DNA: TGTGTCTGGATGCCAGGGGGCTACCGGGAAAAACTGTTTTTT. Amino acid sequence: CVWMPGGYREKLFF.

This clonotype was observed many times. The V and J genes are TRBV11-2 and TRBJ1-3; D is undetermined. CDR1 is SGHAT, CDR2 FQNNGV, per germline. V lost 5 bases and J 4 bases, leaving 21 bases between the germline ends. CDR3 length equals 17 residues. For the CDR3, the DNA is TGTGCCAGCAGCCCGACCTCATCCGGACTGGCAGGAAACACCATATATTTT. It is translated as CASSPTSSGLAGNTIYF.

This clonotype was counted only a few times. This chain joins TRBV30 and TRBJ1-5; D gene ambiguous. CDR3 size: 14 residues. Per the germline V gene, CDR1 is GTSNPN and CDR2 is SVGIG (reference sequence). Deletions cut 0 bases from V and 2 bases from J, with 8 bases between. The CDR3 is CAWSVGQGNQPQHF. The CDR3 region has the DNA TGTGCCTGGAGTGTAGGCCAGGGCAATCAGCCCCAGCATTTT.

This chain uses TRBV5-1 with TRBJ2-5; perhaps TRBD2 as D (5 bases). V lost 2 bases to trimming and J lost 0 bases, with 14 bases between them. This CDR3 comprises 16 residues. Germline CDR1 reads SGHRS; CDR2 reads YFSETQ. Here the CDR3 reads CASSFQGLQYQETQYF. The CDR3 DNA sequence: TGCGCCAGCAGCTTCCAAGGACTGCAATACCAAGAGACCCAGTACTTC. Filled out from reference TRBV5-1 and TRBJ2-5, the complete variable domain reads KAGVTQTPRYLIKTRGQQVTLSCSPISGHRSVSWYQQTPGQGLQFLFEYFSETQRNKGNFPGRFSGRQFSNSRSEMNVSTLELGDSALYLCASSFQGLQYQETQYFGPGTRLLVL.